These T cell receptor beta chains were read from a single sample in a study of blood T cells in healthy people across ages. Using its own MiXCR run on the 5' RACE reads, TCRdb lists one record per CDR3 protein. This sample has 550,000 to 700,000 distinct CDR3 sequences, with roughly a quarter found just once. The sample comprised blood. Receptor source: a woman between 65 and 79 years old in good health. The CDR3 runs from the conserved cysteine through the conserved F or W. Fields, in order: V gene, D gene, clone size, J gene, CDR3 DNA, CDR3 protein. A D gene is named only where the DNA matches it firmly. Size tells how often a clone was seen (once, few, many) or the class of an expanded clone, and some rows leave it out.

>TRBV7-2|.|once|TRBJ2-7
TGTGCCAGCAGCTTAGAGGCGGTCAAAGCCTACGAGCAGTACTTC
CASSLEAVKAYEQYF
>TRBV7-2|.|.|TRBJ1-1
TGTGCCAGCACCAAAGCGGTGGGTCTGAACACTGAAGCTTTCTTT
CASTKAVGLNTEAFF
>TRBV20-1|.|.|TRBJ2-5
TGCAGTGCTAGAGAATCAGCAGGGACCCAGTACTTC
CSARESAGTQYF
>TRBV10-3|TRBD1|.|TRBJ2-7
TGTGCCGTCGGACAGGGGCCCTACGAGCAGTACTTC
CAVGQGPYEQYF
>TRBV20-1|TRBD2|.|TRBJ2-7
TGCAGTGCTAGTAAATTCCTGATGGGGACTACCTACGAGCAGTACTTC
CSASKFLMGTTYEQYF
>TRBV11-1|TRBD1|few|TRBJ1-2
TGTGCCAGCAGCCCGACGACAGGGTACTATGGCTACGCCTTC
CASSPTTGYYGYAF
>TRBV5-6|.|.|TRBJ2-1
TGTGCCAGCAGCCGGGATTCTGAGCAGTTCTTC
CASSRDSEQFF
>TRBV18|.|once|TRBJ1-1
TGTGCCAGCCTCCCGGACCCGAGGTACACTGAAGCTTTCTTT
CASLPDPRYTEAFF
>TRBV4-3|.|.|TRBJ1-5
TGCGCCAGCAGCCAAGATGGGGAGGCAGGGCCCTATAGCAATCAGCCCCAGCATTTT
CASSQDGEAGPYSNQPQHF
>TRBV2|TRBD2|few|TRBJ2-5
TGTGCCAGCACTCGGACTAGCGGGGAAGAGACCCAGTACTTC
CASTRTSGEETQYF
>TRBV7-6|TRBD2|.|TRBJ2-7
TGTGCCAGCAGCTTAGGAGCGGGGCAGAAGTACTTC
CASSLGAGQKYF
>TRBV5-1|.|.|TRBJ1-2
TGCGCCAGCAGCTTGGAGGGCTCAAACAACTATGGCTACACCTTC
CASSLEGSNNYGYTF
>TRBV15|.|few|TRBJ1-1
TGTGCCACCAGCAGAGGTGGGGGCCCACCTGAAGCTTTCTTT
CATSRGGGPPEAFF
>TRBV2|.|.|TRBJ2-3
TGTGCCAGCAGTGATCGCGGGGGCACAGATACGCAGTGTTTT
CASSDRGGTDTQCF
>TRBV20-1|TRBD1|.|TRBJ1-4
TGCAGTGCCAAAAAACAGGGGGCCGGTGAAAAACTGTTTTTT
CSAKKQGAGEKLFF
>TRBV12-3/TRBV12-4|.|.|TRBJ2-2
TGTGCCGGCAGCCTTAGGACCGTCGAGCGAGAGCTGTTTTTT
CAGSLRTVERELFF
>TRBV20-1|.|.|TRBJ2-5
TGCAGTGCTCGTATAGGGGGGAGTCGAGAGACCCAGTACTTC
CSARIGGSRETQYF
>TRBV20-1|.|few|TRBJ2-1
TGCAGTGCTAGATACTACAATGAGCAGTTCTTC
CSARYYNEQFF
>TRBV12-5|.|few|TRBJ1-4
TGTGCTAGTGGTTTGTGGGGTGGTAATGAAAAACTGTTTTTT
CASGLWGGNEKLFF
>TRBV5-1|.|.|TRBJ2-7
TGCGCCAGCAGCTTACAGGGAAGCTTAAACGAGCAGTACTTC
CASSLQGSLNEQYF
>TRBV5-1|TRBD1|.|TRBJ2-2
TGCGCCAGCAAGGCGGGACAGGGGACGACCGGGGAGCTGTTTTTT
CASKAGQGTTGELFF
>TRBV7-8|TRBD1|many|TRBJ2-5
TGTGCCAGCAGCCCCATCTGGGACAGGGTGCCCCAAGAGACCCAGTACTTC
CASSPIWDRVPQETQYF
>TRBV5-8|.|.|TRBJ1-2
TGTGCCAGCAGCACCCCCGGCGGATTAATCTCAGCTAACTATGGCTACACCTTC
CASSTPGGLISANYGYTF
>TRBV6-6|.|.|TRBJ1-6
TGTGCCAGCAGTTACTCCTCCAGGCCGGTAGGATCACCCCTCCACTTT
CASSYSSRPVGSPLHF
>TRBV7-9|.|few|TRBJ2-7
TGTGCCAGCAGCTTAGCGATCGGCGAGCAGTACTTC
CASSLAIGEQYF